This T cell receptor (beta chain) was identified during a study of blood T cell repertoires in COVID-19. Overall study context: From the United States, Italy and Spain came samples of acute and convalescent COVID-19.

Germline V gives CDR1 SGHNT, CDR2 YYREEE (reference sequence). V gave up 2 bases and J gave up 4 bases, with 9 bases separating them. CDR3 length: 13 amino acids. As processed by the authors: How many nucleated cells were present was estimated from reference gene primer amplification. The data were produced by immunoSEQ multiplex PCR, yet TCRdb's version contains in-frame clones alone and is incomplete. That table furnishes V, J and clone size, whereas the DNA furnished D and trimming. The table includes fewer than 250,000 clones, roughly nine tenths detected once. This rearrangement joins TRBV5-4 to TRBJ1-2, with D unresolved. This receptor was identified in a man aged 25 to 40 with acute or convalescent COVID-19. Sequences were obtained from peripheral blood. The DNA of the CDR3 is TGTGCCAGCAGCTTCTATAATGTCTATGGCTACACCTTC. Its translation is CASSFYNVYGYTF.